The 21 T cell receptor beta chains given below trace back to one sample, sequenced in a study of T cells in Graves' hyperthyroidism and ophthalmopathy. The CDR3 regions of TCR beta were amplified from RNA transcripts. Initially, a first-round RT-PCR of the TCR CDR3 employed the HTBI primer set. TCRdb re-called the multiplex PCR reads with MiXCR, one entry per CDR3 protein. The sample yields 730,000 or so distinct CDR3 sequences, roughly a sixth seen once. Material: blood. All receptors come from a woman aged 45-65 years with Graves' hyperthyroidism that later progressed to Graves' ophthalmopathy.

This clonotype was seen repeatedly, ten times or more. The chain carries TRBV30 and TRBJ1-2, with TRBD1 identical over 8 bases. With 0 bases clipped from V and 4 bases from J, the junction kept 4 bases outside the gene matches. Germline values: CDR1 GTSNPN, CDR2 SVGIG (reference sequence). CDR3 length: 14 residues. CDR3 sequence (DNA): TGTGCCTGGAGTGTACTAGGACAGGGCTATGGCTACACCTTC. Translating it yields CAWSVLGQGYGYTF.

Only a few counts were recorded for this clonotype. The chain links TRBV2 to TRBJ1-5; 10 nucleotides agree with TRBD1. The CDR3 spans 15 residues. V dropped 6 bases and J dropped 5; count of bases not matched to a gene: 7. Germline CDR1 and CDR2: SNHLY and FYNNEI. CDR3 sequence (DNA): TGTGCCAGCAGACCGGGGACAGGGGCCGATCAGCCCCAGCATTTT. It codes for CASRPGTGADQPQHF.

The chain has TRBV11-2 and TRBJ2-3; 12 bases are a match to TRBD2. This CDR3 comprises 15 residues. Germline loops: CDR1 SGHAT, CDR2 FQNNGV. J was trimmed by 6 bases and V by 5 bases; bases with no gene match: 6. The CDR3 sequence: CASSRQTSGSDTQYF. The CDR3 nucleotides read TGTGCCAGCAGCCGGCAGACTAGCGGGAGTGATACGCAGTATTTT.

The genes are TRBV27 and TRBJ2-2; 9 bases fit TRBD1. J was trimmed by 5 bases and V by 4 bases; bases with no gene match: 8. The germline CDR1 and CDR2 sequences are MNHEY and SMNVEV (reference sequence). The CDR3 spans 16 residues. The CDR3: CASSSPGQGRTGELFF. The CDR3 nucleotides are TGTGCCAGCAGTTCTCCGGGACAGGGTCGGACCGGGGAGCTGTTTTTT.

This clonotype showed up many times. This sequence joins TRBV2 and TRBJ2-7; D ambiguous. The V and J ends lost 6 bases and 2 bases respectively, with 14 bases between them. Looked up from germline, CDR1 is SNHLY and CDR2 is FYNNEI. The CDR3 is 14 residues long. CDR3: CASSSNSRAYEQYF. The CDR3 nucleotides read TGTGCCAGCAGCTCTAACAGCCGTGCCTACGAGCAGTACTTC.

V gene TRBV4-1 combines with J gene TRBJ2-5; 12 positions match TRBD2. CDR1 is MGHRA and CDR2 is YSYEKL in the germline V gene. Losses at the gene ends were 2 bases for V and 9 bases for J; bases not matched to a gene: 13. The CDR3 loop spans 17 amino acids. Here the CDR3 reads CASSQPLAGGAGMAQYF. CDR3 nucleotides: TGCGCCAGCAGCCAACCACTAGCGGGGGGCGCCGGTATGGCCCAGTACTTC.

The chain recombines TRBV10-3 with TRBJ1-3; D gene ambiguous. The CDR3 consists of 15 residues. V dropped 5 bases and J dropped 1 base, with 12 bases sitting between them. Germline values: CDR1 ENHRY, CDR2 SYGVKD. The CDR3 loop is CAISPTDSSGNTIYF. As DNA, the CDR3 is TGTGCCATCAGTCCGACGGACTCTTCTGGAAACACCATATATTTT.

This clonotype has more than one count but fewer than ten. This CDR3 is CASSRDRSNEQFF. DNA of the CDR3: TGTGCCAGCAGCCGGGACAGATCGAATGAGCAGTTCTTC. The V gene is TRBV7-9, the J gene TRBJ2-1, with 7 bases lining up with TRBD1. CDR3 length equals 13 residues. The J segment lost 7 bases and the V segment lost 5 bases, leaving 5 bases of the junction unmatched. CDR1 is SEHNR, CDR2 FQNEAQ, per germline (reference sequence).

The V gene is TRBV14, the J gene TRBJ2-1; D assignment may be TRBD1 or TRBD2 (5 bases each). V lost 0 bases and J 4 bases, leaving 22 bases between the germline ends. This CDR3 has 19 residues. Germline V CDR1 and CDR2: SGHDN, FVKESK. In DNA, the CDR3 is TGTGCCAGCAGCCAAGATTCGGGGTATGGGGCCCATATTTACAATGAGCAGTTCTTC. The encoded protein is CASSQDSGYGAHIYNEQFF.

The CDR3 DNA reads as TGCGCCAGCAGCTGGGGGGGACAGCGCTCTGGAAACACCATATATTTT. Translation gives CASSWGGQRSGNTIYF. V is TRBV5-1 and J is TRBJ1-3; the match to TRBD1 covers 7 bases. V trimming: 3 bases; J trimming: 0 bases; junction bases outside the gene matches: 6. This CDR3 has 16 amino acids. Germline values: CDR1 SGHRS, CDR2 YFSETQ.

V is TRBV20-1 and J is TRBJ2-5, with TRBD2 identical over 10 bases. The CDR3 loop spans 14 amino acids. Germline V lookup: CDR1 DFQATT, CDR2 SNEGSKA (reference sequence). The V and J ends lost 7 bases and 1 base, in that order; junction bases with no gene match: 6. CDR3 protein: CSGERGGIQETQYF. Here the CDR3 DNA reads TGCAGTGGAGAGCGGGGGGGGATCCAAGAGACCCAGTACTTC.

The chain recombines TRBV9 with TRBJ2-1, with 8 bases matching TRBD2. Looked up from germline, CDR1 is SGDLS and CDR2 is YYNGEE. Unmatched junction bases numbered 11, after V lost 4 bases and J lost 8 bases. This CDR3 is built from 15 residues. CDR3 sequence (DNA): TGTGCCAGCAGCCACACGGCGAGCGGGGGCGATGAGCAGTTCTTC. It is translated as CASSHTASGGDEQFF. Combining the CDR3 with reference TRBV9 and TRBJ2-1 gives the whole variable domain DSGVTQTPKHLITATGQRVTLRCSPRSGDLSVYWYQQSLDQGLQFLIQYYNGEERAKGNILERFSAQQFPDLHSELNLSSLELGDSALYFCASSHTASGGDEQFFGPGTRLTVL.

The V call is TRBV18, the J call TRBJ2-3; TRBD1 or TRBD2 may be the D gene (5 bases each). The V end lost 3 bases, the J end lost 6 bases, and 22 bases lay between the germline ends. The germline gives CDR1 KGHSH, CDR2 LQKENI. This CDR3 is 17 amino acids long. The CDR3 protein is CASSPLGTDGVDDTQYF. The CDR3, as DNA: TGTGCCAGCTCACCCCTAGGGACCGACGGAGTCGACGATACGCAGTATTTT.

V is TRBV20-1 and J is TRBJ2-4; TRBD1 or TRBD2 may be the D gene (5 bases each). CDR3 length: 13 amino acids. Per the germline V gene, CDR1 is DFQATT and CDR2 is SNEGSKA (reference sequence). Between the trimmed V and J ends, which lost 2 bases and 8 bases, there was a span of 13 bases. The CDR3 nucleotides read TGCAGTGCTAGACCTGGGGCTAGCTACATTCAGTACTTC. This codes for CSARPGASYIQYF.

This clonotype was picked up many times. The chain recombines TRBV5-4 with TRBJ2-7; 7 bases map to TRBD1. Trimming took 2 bases from V and 2 from J; bases not matched to a gene: 10. Germline V gene data show CDR1 as SGHNT and CDR2 as YYREEE (reference sequence). The CDR3 is 16 amino acids. CDR3 coding DNA: TGTGCCAGCAGCTTCCCCCCGACAGGGCCTCCCTACGAGCAGTACTTC. Amino acid sequence: CASSFPPTGPPYEQYF.

This clonotype appeared a few times. V and J are TRBV6-1 and TRBJ1-3; tentative D call: TRBD1 (5 bases). V shed 2 bases and J shed 3 bases, with 14 bases lying between them. The CDR3 covers 16 residues. Per the germline V gene, CDR1 is MNHNS and CDR2 is SASEGT. The CDR3 is CASSESQGHGGNTIYF. In DNA form, the CDR3 reads TGTGCCAGCAGTGAAAGTCAGGGTCATGGTGGAAACACCATATATTTT.

This chain uses TRBV29-1 with TRBJ2-4; TRBD2 matches 7 bases. Germline CDR1 and CDR2: SQVTM and ANQGSEA. The CDR3 consists of 13 residues. The J segment lost 5 bases and the V segment lost 4 bases, leaving 5 bases of the junction unmatched. CDR3 in DNA: TGCAGCGTTGGAACGGGGGGAGAAAACATTCAGTACTTC. As protein: CSVGTGGENIQYF.

The V gene is TRBV4-1, the J gene TRBJ1-1; a weak D match, TRBD1 (5 bases). The CDR3 length is 16 residues. Germline-derived CDR1 and CDR2 are MGHRA and YSYEKL. V was shortened by 4 bases and J by 3 bases, with 18 bases between the two germline ends. CDR3 sequence reads: CASSPPRAGRDTEAFF. The CDR3 DNA reads TGCGCCAGCAGCCCCCCTAGGGCAGGGAGAGACACTGAAGCTTTCTTT.

This clonotype was detected many times. The rearrangement links TRBV7-8 to TRBJ2-1, with D perhaps given as TRBD1 or TRBD2 (6 bases each). V was cut by 1 base and J by 5 bases, with 12 bases left in between. CDR1 and CDR2 from the germline V gene are SGHVS and FQNEAQ. CDR3 length: 15 residues. CDR3 DNA: TGTGCCAGCAGCTTAGGGGGGGCAATCCACAATGAGCAGTTCTTC. Translation: CASSLGGAIHNEQFF.

The table lists this clonotype with a few counts. The chain is built from TRBV6-6 and TRBJ2-7, with D unresolved. The V and J ends lost 2 bases and 2 bases respectively, with 7 bases between them. From germline, CDR1 is MNHNY and CDR2 SVGAGI (reference sequence). This CDR3 is built from 13 residues. In DNA, the CDR3 is TGTGCCAGCAGTTACAACCTTGCCTACGAGCAGTACTTC. This gives the protein CASSYNLAYEQYF.

The V and J genes are TRBV7-9 and TRBJ2-2; D uncertain. Germline CDR1 reads SEHNR; CDR2 reads FQNEAQ (reference sequence). This CDR3 has 14 amino acids. V shed 5 bases and J shed 7 bases, with 14 bases lying between them. The CDR3 DNA reads TGTGCCAGCAGCCTGAGACTTGGTAACGGGGAGCTGTTTTTT. This sequence encodes CASSLRLGNGELFF. Supplemented by reference TRBV7-9 and TRBJ2-2, the full variable domain reads DTGVSQNPRHKITKRGQNVTFRCDPISEHNRLYWYRQTLGQGPEFLTYFQNEAQLEKSRLLSDRFSAERPKGSFSTLEIQRTEQGDSAMYLCASSLRLGNGELFFGEGSRLTVL.